This is a list of T cell receptor beta chains from one sample in a study of blood T cell repertoires in COVID-19. Profiled with immunoSEQ multiplex PCR; TCRdb holds only in-frame clones, not every one. The data hold approximately 240,000 clones, with about nine tenths observed a single time. Sequenced material: peripheral blood. These receptors all come from a man between 25 and 39 years old with COVID-19, enrolled during active disease. Each CDR3 is given with its conserved first and last residue. The D gene is left open where the match is weak. Only some rows state a clone size, as once, few, many or a class for expanded clones.

>TRBV7-2|-|TRBD2|TRBJ2-4
CASTPSGGKNIQYF
TGTGCCAGCACCCCTAGCGGGGGGAAAAACATTCAGTACTTC
>TRBV29-1|-|TRBD2|TRBJ2-3
CSVELAGGTDTQYF
TGCAGCGTTGAACTCGCGGGGGGCACAGATACGCAGTATTTT
>TRBV5-6|-|-|TRBJ2-7
CASSPTPTGVEQYF
TGTGCCAGCAGCCCCACCCCAACAGGCGTCGAGCAGTACTTC
>TRBV19|-|-|TRBJ2-2
CASIGGGNTGELFF
TGTGCCAGTATTGGCGGCGGGAACACCGGGGAGCTGTTTTTT
>TRBV30|-|TRBD2|TRBJ2-2
CAWSPGGGRNGELFF
TGTGCCTGGAGTCCCGGGGGGGGCCGCAACGGGGAGCTGTTTTTT
>TRBV9|-|TRBD1|TRBJ2-7
CASSVGQGLTYEQYF
TGTGCCAGCAGCGTAGGACAGGGTTTAACCTACGAGCAGTACTTC
>TRBV11-2|-|-|TRBJ2-4
CASSPRLTGGGIKNIQYF
TGTGCCAGCAGCCCTCGCCTGACGGGGGGCGGAATTAAAAACATTCAGTACTTC
>TRBV28|-|-|TRBJ1-6
CASSRQVNSPLHF
TGTGCCAGCAGCAGACAGGTGAATTCACCCCTCCACTTT
>TRBV12-3/TRBV12-4|few|-|TRBJ1-1
CASTQGGTEAFF
TGTGCCAGCACCCAAGGGGGAACTGAAGCTTTCTTT
>TRBV5-1|-|-|TRBJ2-5
CASSAGQKETQYF
TGCGCCAGCAGCGCGGGACAGAAAGAGACCCAGTACTTC
>TRBV5-1|-|-|TRBJ2-5
CASSLESEQETQYF
TGCGCCAGCAGCTTGGAGTCAGAACAAGAGACCCAGTACTTC
>TRBV7-6|-|-|TRBJ2-7
CASSLGSRGEQYF
TGTGCCAGCAGCTTAGGTTCCAGGGGCGAGCAGTACTTC
>TRBV24-1|few|-|TRBJ2-2
CATSDPRGGGNTGELFF
TGTGCCACCAGTGACCCCCGAGGTGGAGGGAACACCGGGGAGCTGTTTTTT
>TRBV18|-|-|TRBJ1-2
CASSPSDGGHGYTF
TGTGCCAGCTCACCGTCAGACGGAGGGCATGGCTACACCTTC
>TRBV7-3|-|-|TRBJ1-1
CASSSYRDTEAFF
TGTGCCAGCAGTTCCTACAGGGACACTGAAGCTTTCTTT
>TRBV3-1/TRBV3-2|-|TRBD1|TRBJ2-7
CASSPRQGMGEQYF
TGTGCCAGCAGCCCTCGACAGGGTATGGGCGAGCAGTACTTC
>TRBV27|few|-|TRBJ1-3
CPSGGPGNTIYF
TGTCCGAGCGGGGGACCCGGAAACACCATATATTTT
>TRBV6-5|-|TRBD2|TRBJ2-7
CASNVGRGLPYEQYF
TGTGCCAGCAATGTCGGGAGGGGATTACCCTACGAGCAGTACTTC
>TRBV28|once|TRBD1|TRBJ1-5
CASTPNRGRDQPQHF
TGTGCCAGCACACCAAACAGGGGGCGCGATCAGCCCCAGCATTTT
>TRBV9|-|TRBD1|TRBJ2-1
CASSFYDRAPSYNEQFF
TGTGCCAGCAGCTTCTATGACAGGGCCCCTTCCTACAATGAGCAGTTCTTC
>TRBV5-4|-|-|TRBJ1-6
CASSFRRRQSSYNSPLHF
TGTGCCAGCAGCTTCAGACGAAGACAGAGCTCCTATAATTCACCCCTCCACTTT
>TRBV4-1|-|TRBD1|TRBJ2-7
CASSQSPGQGANF
TGCGCCAGCAGCCAGAGTCCGGGACAGGGGGCAAACTTC
>TRBV3-1/TRBV3-2|-|-|TRBJ2-1
CASSQTRGSYNEQFF
TGTGCCAGCAGCCAAACCCGGGGATCCTACAATGAGCAGTTCTTC
>TRBV6-4|-|-|TRBJ1-1
CASSDSAQGPNTEAFF
TGTGCCAGCAGTGACTCGGCACAGGGCCCAAACACTGAAGCTTTCTTT
>TRBV21-1|-|-|TRBJ2-5
CASSAIAGPQETQYF
TGTGCCAGCAGCGCGATAGCGGGGCCCCAAGAGACCCAGTACTTC
>TRBV4-1|once|-|TRBJ2-1
CASSQEGAGIEDEQFF
TGCGCCAGCAGCCAAGAAGGAGCGGGTATAGAAGATGAGCAGTTCTTC
>TRBV9|-|-|TRBJ2-5
CASSVGTGSLQETQYF
TGTGCCAGCAGCGTAGGAACAGGGAGCCTTCAAGAGACCCAGTACTTC
>TRBV13|-|-|TRBJ1-5
CASSIRQGGRPQHF
TGTGCCAGCAGTATTCGCCAGGGTGGGCGGCCCCAGCATTTT
>TRBV7-9|-|-|TRBJ1-6
CASSLWQGISPLHF
TGTGCCAGCAGCTTATGGCAGGGGATTTCACCCCTCCACTTT
>TRBV29-1|-|-|TRBJ2-5
CSVEQWQNQETQYF
TGCAGCGTTGAACAGTGGCAGAACCAAGAGACCCAGTACTTC
>TRBV6-6|-|-|TRBJ1-5
CASSYPDKPQHF
TGTGCCAGCAGTTACCCAGATAAGCCCCAGCATTTT
>TRBV5-1|once|-|TRBJ1-6
CASSLGGGSNSPLHF
TGCGCCAGCAGCTTGGGTGGAGGGAGTAACTCACCCCTCCACTTT
>TRBV27|-|-|TRBJ2-5
CASGPQETQYF
TGTGCCAGCGGGCCACAAGAGACCCAGTACTTC
>TRBV3-1/TRBV3-2|-|-|TRBJ1-2
CASSQDGGQGRGYTF
TGTGCCAGCAGCCAAGATGGAGGGCAGGGTCGGGGCTACACCTTC
>TRBV11-2|-|-|TRBJ1-2
CASSSLKRGSFYGYTF
TGTGCCAGCAGCTCCTTAAAAAGGGGGAGTTTCTATGGCTACACCTTC
>TRBV2|-|-|TRBJ1-6
CASSEVGAVDSPLHF
TGTGCCAGCAGTGAAGTGGGGGCTGTGGATTCACCCCTCCACTTT
>TRBV7-2|once|TRBD1|TRBJ2-5
CASSIPTGPETQYF
TGTGCCAGCAGCATACCGACAGGGCCCGAGACCCAGTACTTC
>TRBV6-6|-|-|TRBJ1-1
CASSYDYEGVGAFF
TGTGCCAGCAGTTACGATTATGAGGGGGTAGGAGCTTTCTTT
>TRBV5-4|-|TRBD2|TRBJ2-3
CASSRTSGKADTQYF
TGTGCCAGCAGCAGGACTAGCGGGAAAGCAGATACGCAGTATTTT
>TRBV18|-|TRBD1|TRBJ2-1
CASSPMGDRANEQFF
TGTGCCAGCTCACCCATGGGGGACAGGGCCAATGAGCAGTTCTTC
>TRBV23-1|-|-|TRBJ1-5
CASSRTQPQHF
TGCGCCAGCAGTCGGACACAGCCCCAGCATTTT
>TRBV19|few|TRBD2|TRBJ2-1
CASSLQRLADSYNEQFF
TGTGCCAGTAGTCTCCAAAGACTAGCGGACTCCTACAATGAGCAGTTCTTC
>TRBV3-1/TRBV3-2|-|TRBD2|TRBJ2-3
CASSHSGAADTQYF
TGTGCCAGCAGCCATAGCGGGGCGGCAGATACGCAGTATTTT
>TRBV12-3/TRBV12-4|-|-|TRBJ1-2
CASSLDRDGYTF
TGTGCCAGCAGTTTAGACAGGGATGGCTACACCTTC
>TRBV2|-|TRBD1|TRBJ2-2
CASSGGQANTGELFF
TGTGCCAGCAGTGGTGGACAGGCGAACACCGGGGAGCTGTTTTTT
>TRBV5-1|-|TRBD1|TRBJ2-3
CASSLAETGEGGTDTQYF
TGCGCCAGCAGCTTGGCCGAGACAGGGGAAGGGGGCACAGATACGCAGTATTTT
>TRBV6-1|-|TRBD1|TRBJ1-1
CASSEGDRNTEAFF
TGTGCCAGCAGTGAGGGGGACAGGAACACTGAAGCTTTCTTT
>TRBV4-1|-|TRBD1|TRBJ1-5
CASSQEGTGGNQPQHF
TGCGCCAGCAGCCAAGAGGGGACAGGGGGCAATCAGCCCCAGCATTTT
>TRBV28|-|-|TRBJ1-3
CASSLGDRRGNTIYF
TGTGCCAGCAGTTTAGGAGACAGAAGGGGAAACACCATATATTTT
>TRBV5-6|-|TRBD2|TRBJ2-7
CASSPGLAGAYEQYF
TGTGCCAGCAGCCCGGGACTAGCGGGGGCCTACGAGCAGTACTTC
>TRBV2|-|-|TRBJ1-3
CASNTGSGNTIYF
TGTGCCAGCAACACAGGATCTGGAAACACCATATATTTT
>TRBV18|-|-|TRBJ1-4
CASSPQGGTNEKLFF
TGTGCCAGCTCACCACAGGGAGGCACTAATGAAAAACTGTTTTTT
>TRBV7-9|once|-|TRBJ1-3
CASSSTSVNSGNTIYF
TGTGCCAGCAGCTCCACGAGTGTGAACTCTGGAAACACCATATATTTT
>TRBV6-1|-|TRBD2|TRBJ2-1
CASSVKTSGSYNEQFF
TGTGCCAGCAGTGTCAAGACTAGCGGGAGCTACAATGAGCAGTTCTTC